The 25 T cell receptor beta chains in this list originate from one sample, sequenced in a study of blood T cell repertoires in COVID-19. TCRdb keeps only in-frame clones here, not all; method: immunoSEQ multiplex PCR. Here the sample spans 80,000 to 90,000 clones, over 65% being singletons. The sample comprised peripheral blood. These receptor sequences come from a woman in her seventies with acute or convalescent COVID-19.

J is TRBJ2-3 and V is TRBV5-4, with D maybe TRBD1 (6 bases). V was clipped by 3 bases and J by 3 bases, with 11 bases between them. Per germline, CDR1 SGHNT and CDR2 YYREEE (reference sequence). CDR3 size: 14 residues. CDR3 residues: CASSSRTETDTQYF. As DNA, the CDR3 is TGTGCCAGCAGCTCCCGGACAGAAACAGATACGCAGTATTTT.

The J gene is TRBJ2-1, the V gene TRBV5-1, with D possibly TRBD2 on 5 matching bases. V was cut by 4 bases and J by 5 bases, with 13 bases left in between. This CDR3 region has 14 residues. Germline V gene sequence: CDR1 SGHRS, CDR2 YFSETQ. The CDR3 reads CASSEADLNNEQFF. CDR3 sequence (DNA): TGCGCCAGCAGCGAAGCGGACCTAAACAATGAGCAGTTCTTC.

The chain combines TRBV6-5 with TRBJ1-1; D unclear. CDR3 length: 13 amino acids. V was clipped by 6 bases and J by 5 bases, with 13 bases between them. Germline lookup yields CDR1 MNHEY and CDR2 SVGAGI. CDR3 loop: CASRLKRETEAFF. The CDR3 coding sequence is TGTGCCAGCAGACTCAAGAGGGAAACTGAAGCTTTCTTT.

The chain uses TRBV19 and TRBJ1-6, with no clear D. The germline V gene encodes CDR1 LNHDA and CDR2 SQIVND (reference sequence). CDR3 length: 14 residues. V gave up 3 bases and J gave up 6 bases, with 9 bases separating them. The CDR3 DNA is TGTGCCAGTAGTATCCCCGGGTTTAATTCACCCCTCCACTTT. Translated, it gives CASSIPGFNSPLHF.

The chain couples TRBV9 to TRBJ1-2; no reliable D call. V was pared by 0 bases and J by 5 bases, with 11 bases between. The CDR3 covers 14 residues. The germline V gene encodes CDR1 SGDLS and CDR2 YYNGEE. CDR3 coding DNA: TGTGCCAGCAGCGTAGCTTCGTCGGTTTATGGCTACACCTTC. Translating it yields CASSVASSVYGYTF.

The rearrangement uses TRBV5-1 and TRBJ1-2; 9 bases agree with TRBD1. The ends lost 1 base at V and 6 bases at J; junction bases unmatched: 7. Germline-derived CDR1 and CDR2 are SGHRS and YFSETQ. There are 15 residues in the CDR3. The CDR3 region has the DNA TGCGCCAGCAGCTTGCGGGACAGGGACATACATGGCTACACCTTC. Protein: CASSLRDRDIHGYTF.

This clone came up a few times. The chain carries TRBV7-2 and TRBJ2-2, with 8 bases that match TRBD1. Germline-derived CDR1 and CDR2 are SGHTA and FQGNSA. V was pared by 4 bases and J by 5 bases, with 3 bases of the junction left unmatched. This CDR3 is built from 14 residues. The CDR3: CASSYNRGTGELFF. CDR3 bases: TGTGCCAGCAGCTATAACAGGGGGACCGGGGAGCTGTTTTTT.

Here the CDR3 reads CASSILAGNYGYTF. Written as DNA, the CDR3 is TGTGCCAGTAGTATCTTGGCAGGGAACTATGGCTACACCTTC. The gene calls are TRBV19 and TRBJ1-2; the D gene is possibly TRBD1 (5 bases). The V and J ends lost 3 bases and 2 bases respectively, with 10 bases between them. CDR3 length: 14 amino acids. The germline V gene encodes CDR1 LNHDA and CDR2 SQIVND (reference sequence).

This sequence joins TRBV11-2 and TRBJ1-1, with D unresolved. The CDR3 spans 13 residues. V lost 3 bases and J lost 5, with 10 bases in between. Germline V gene sequence: CDR1 SGHAT, CDR2 FQNNGV. DNA of the CDR3: TGTGCCAGCAGCTTGGGAGCGGCGACTGAAGCTTTCTTT. Translation gives CASSLGAATEAFF.

The V gene is TRBV3-1 (or the pseudogene TRBV3-2), the J gene TRBJ2-4, with 13 bases fitting TRBD2. Germline CDR1 and CDR2: LGHDT and YNNKEL (reference sequence). The CDR3 spans 17 residues. V gave up 1 base and J gave up 2 bases; unmatched junction bases: 2. The CDR3 region is CASSQGTSGSTKNIQYF. DNA of the CDR3: TGTGCCAGCAGCCAAGGGACTAGCGGGAGCACCAAAAACATTCAGTACTTC.

The rearrangement uses TRBV10-3 and TRBJ1-2; TRBD1 agrees at 10 bases. V shed 6 bases, J shed 2 bases, and the junction held 6 bases outside the gene matches. This CDR3 contains 15 residues. CDR1 and CDR2 from the germline V gene are ENHRY and SYGVKD. CDR3 sequence reads: CAIRGQGTPNYGYTF. Written as DNA, the CDR3 is TGTGCCATCAGGGGACAGGGGACCCCAAACTATGGCTACACCTTC.

This clone was detected only a few times. The CDR3 spells CATSRGQLNEKLFF. DNA of the CDR3: TGTGCCACCAGCAGAGGACAGCTTAATGAAAAACTGTTTTTT. The genes are TRBV15 and TRBJ1-4, with D perhaps matching TRBD1 (5 bases). Per germline, CDR1 LNHNV and CDR2 YYDKDF (reference sequence). This CDR3 is built from 14 residues. Deletions cut 1 base from V and 4 bases from J, with 7 bases between.

The chain links TRBV7-2 to TRBJ2-5, with TRBD2 matching 11 bases. V lost 4 bases to trimming and J lost 5 bases; unmatched junction nucleotides: 6. There are 15 residues in the CDR3. Germline V lookup: CDR1 SGHTA, CDR2 FQGNSA. CDR3 in amino acids: CASSSASGRRETQYF. In nucleotides, the CDR3 is TGTGCCAGCAGCTCGGCTAGCGGGAGGCGGGAGACCCAGTACTTC.

This chain joins TRBV28 and TRBJ2-5; 7 bases map to TRBD1. With 8 bases clipped from V and 3 bases from J, the junction kept 15 bases outside the gene matches. The length of the CDR3 is 16 residues. Germline V CDR1 and CDR2: MDHEN, SYDVKM. CDR3 nucleotides: TGTGCCAGCTCAAGTTCGGGTTGGGACAGAGAAGAGACCCAGTACTTC. This sequence encodes CASSSSGWDREETQYF.

V and J are TRBV28 and TRBJ1-2, with TRBD1 matching over 9 bases. Germline V lookup: CDR1 MDHEN, CDR2 SYDVKM. The ends lost 6 bases at V and 5 bases at J; junction bases unmatched: 10. This CDR3 is built from 15 residues. As DNA, the CDR3 is TGTGCCAGCAGACGCACCACAGGGGGCAGGTATGGCTACACCTTC. It codes for CASRRTTGGRYGYTF.

V is TRBV2 and J is TRBJ2-3; 12 bases line up with TRBD2. V trimming: 3 bases; J trimming: 6 bases; junction bases outside the gene matches: 7. The CDR3 runs to 16 residues. Germline V gives CDR1 SNHLY, CDR2 FYNNEI. CDR3 loop: CASSDRLAGGLDTQYF. The CDR3 DNA reads as TGTGCCAGCAGTGATAGGCTAGCGGGGGGGCTGGATACGCAGTATTTT.

The rearrangement uses TRBV2 and TRBJ2-1; possible D gene TRBD1, 6 bases. Germline loops: CDR1 SNHLY, CDR2 FYNNEI. V lost 6 bases to trimming and J lost 0 bases, with 12 bases between them. This CDR3 region has 15 residues. CDR3 sequence (DNA): TGTGCCAGCAGGATAGACAGGAGCTCCTACAATGAGCAGTTCTTC. This sequence encodes CASRIDRSSYNEQFF.

The sample holds a few counts of this clone. The V gene is TRBV7-9, the J gene TRBJ1-2, with TRBD1 identical over 10 bases. The CDR3 has 15 amino acids. The germline CDR1 and CDR2 sequences are SEHNR and FQNEAQ (reference sequence). Trimming at V came to 8 bases and at J to 5 bases, leaving 11 bases not matched to a gene. The CDR3 sequence is CASELPGQGPYGYTF. CDR3 bases: TGTGCCAGCGAGCTCCCGGGACAGGGGCCTTATGGCTACACCTTC.

The J gene is TRBJ2-1, the V gene TRBV24-1, with 9 nucleotides matching TRBD1. The ends lost 1 base at V and 4 bases at J; junction bases unmatched: 4. Looked up from germline, CDR1 is KGHDR and CDR2 is SFDVKD. The CDR3 has 16 amino acids. CDR3 bases: TGTGCCACCAGTGATTTTGGGACAGGGCGTTACAATGAGCAGTTCTTC. Translated, it gives CATSDFGTGRYNEQFF.

This clone was recorded once. This sequence joins TRBV10-3 and TRBJ2-7, with D possibly matching TRBD1 (6 bases). Deletions cut 0 bases from V and 2 bases from J, with 11 bases between. Germline CDR1 is ENHRY and CDR2 is SYGVKD. The CDR3 is 15 amino acids. The CDR3 loop is CAISESQTGTYEQYV. The CDR3 DNA sequence: TGTGCCATCAGTGAGTCGCAGACAGGCACCTACGAGCAGTACGTC.

The chain joins TRBV19 to TRBJ2-1; possible D gene TRBD2, 5 bases. Trimming pared 1 base from V and 6 bases from J, leaving 10 bases between. The germline gives CDR1 LNHDA, CDR2 SQIVND (reference sequence). The CDR3 is 14 amino acids. CDR3 amino acids: CASSIGPGVNEQFF. CDR3 coding DNA: TGTGCCAGTAGTATAGGGCCCGGGGTCAATGAGCAGTTCTTC.

This chain connects TRBV4-2 to TRBJ1-5; 9 nucleotides match TRBD1. Trimming cost V 0 bases and J 7 bases; bases outside gene matches: 10. CDR3 length: 17 amino acids. Germline loops: CDR1 LGHNA, CDR2 YNFKEQ. CDR3 residues: CASSQDPGTGPRQPQHF. CDR3 sequence (DNA): TGTGCCAGCAGCCAAGATCCAGGGACAGGGCCAAGACAGCCCCAGCATTTT.

The J gene is TRBJ2-1, the V gene TRBV5-8, with D tentatively TRBD2 (5 bases). The CDR3 loop spans 14 amino acids. CDR1 and CDR2 from the germline V gene are SGHTS and YDEGEE. V lost 4 bases and J 7 bases, leaving 15 bases between the germline ends. CDR3 region: CASSRGLDQNEQFF. As DNA, the CDR3 is TGTGCCAGCAGCCGCGGACTCGACCAAAATGAGCAGTTCTTC.

The gene calls are TRBV25-1 and TRBJ1-4; D not certain. The V end was cut by 3 bases, the J end by 5 bases, with 10 bases between. The CDR3 is 14 residues long. CDR1 is MGHDK and CDR2 is SYGVNS in the germline V gene. CDR3 residues: CASSDAGLNEKLFF. The CDR3 coding sequence is TGTGCCAGCAGTGATGCAGGATTAAATGAAAAACTGTTTTTT.

CDR3 amino acids: CASSSSGSANTGELFF. CDR3 DNA sequence: TGTGCCAGCAGCTCTTCAGGGTCCGCGAACACCGGGGAGCTGTTTTTT. V usage is TRBV7-6 and J usage is TRBJ2-2, with a possible D match to TRBD1 (5 bases). V was cut by 4 bases and J by 0 bases, with 12 bases left in between. There are 16 residues in the CDR3. Germline V lookup: CDR1 SGHVS, CDR2 FNYEAQ.